These T cell receptor beta chains were read from a single sample in a study of T-cell reconstitution after alpha-beta-depleted transplantation in children. TCRdb recomputed calls from the PCR reads with MiXCR, one row per CDR3 protein. The sample has just under 350,000 distinct CDR3 sequences; roughly 17% are singletons. The sequencing used PBMCs, mostly from graft donor cells, collected 360 days after TCRalphabeta/CD19-depleted stem cell transplant. The receptors here all came from a male patient between 2 and 10 years old who had a stem cell transplant for acute lymphoblastic leukemia, so the T cells may come from the graft donor. CDR3s include the opening cysteine and the closing phenylalanine or tryptophan. Each record gives: clone size, V gene, D gene, J gene, CDR3 protein, CDR3 DNA. D genes are given only for firm matches. The size entry is marked missing in some rows and otherwise reads once, few, many or a size class.

>.|TRBV3-1|TRBD1|TRBJ1-1
CASSQDRAGGNTEAFF
TGTGCCAGCAGCCAAGATAGGGCAGGGGGTAACACTGAAGCTTTCTTT
>.|TRBV7-6|TRBD2|TRBJ2-7
CASSLEGGRSYEQYF
TGTGCCAGCAGCTTAGAGGGCGGGAGGAGCTACGAGCAGTACTTC
>.|TRBV9|.|TRBJ2-7
CATYIAVYEQYF
TGTGCCACCTATATAGCGGTTTACGAGCAGTACTTC
>many|TRBV4-1|TRBD2|TRBJ2-4
CASSQDLGLAVLLAKNIQYF
TGCGCCAGCAGCCAAGACTTGGGACTAGCGGTCCTACTAGCCAAAAACATTCAGTACTTC
>.|TRBV20-1|TRBD1|TRBJ2-1
CSAPRLDRSYHDLNEQFF
TGCAGTGCCCCGCGACTGGACAGGAGCTACCACGACCTTAATGAGCAGTTCTTC
>many|TRBV4-3|.|TRBJ1-3
CASSQDSGNTIYF
TGCGCCAGCAGCCAAGATTCAGGAAACACCATATATTTT
>few|TRBV20-1|.|TRBJ1-4
CSAREPEREKLFF
TGCAGTGCTAGAGAGCCAGAACGGGAAAAACTGTTTTTT
>.|TRBV7-9|.|TRBJ2-5
CASSSGILETQYF
TGTGCCAGCAGCTCAGGGATTCTGGAGACCCAGTACTTC
>few|TRBV20-1|.|TRBJ1-2
CSADRNYGYTF
TGCAGTGCTGACAGAAACTATGGCTACACCTTC
>few|TRBV12-3/TRBV12-4|TRBD1|TRBJ2-7
CASSFRQGIYEQYF
TGTGCCAGCAGTTTTAGACAGGGAATCTACGAGCAGTACTTC
>few|TRBV7-3|.|TRBJ2-5
CASSLTNQETQYF
TGTGCCAGCAGCTTAACGAACCAAGAGACCCAGTACTTC
>.|TRBV5-1|TRBD1|TRBJ1-5
CASSLGDRDARDQPQHF
TGCGCCAGCAGCTTAGGTGACAGGGACGCTCGGGATCAGCCCCAGCATTTT
>many|TRBV4-2|.|TRBJ2-1
CASSGGTSYNEQFF
TGTGCCAGCAGCGGCGGGACCTCCTACAATGAGCAGTTCTTC
>.|TRBV28|TRBD2|TRBJ2-7
CASSSLAGAHYEQYF
TGTGCCAGCAGTTCCCTAGCGGGAGCCCACTACGAGCAGTACTTC
>few|TRBV24-1|TRBD1|TRBJ1-2
CATSDPRQGDYGYTF
TGTGCCACCAGTGATCCCCGACAGGGTGACTATGGCTACACCTTC
>few|TRBV6-5|.|TRBJ1-5
CASSTANQPQHF
TGTGCCAGCTCGACAGCTAATCAGCCCCAGCATTTT
>few|TRBV4-3|.|TRBJ2-6
CASSQDKQTGANVLTF
TGCGCCAGCAGCCAAGATAAGCAGACTGGGGCCAACGTCCTGACTTTC
>.|TRBV2|TRBD1|TRBJ2-1
CASSPDRPLRNNEQFF
TGTGCCAGTTCACCGGACAGGCCCTTAAGAAACAATGAGCAGTTCTTC
>few|TRBV20-1|TRBD2|TRBJ2-7
CSARDYRTRSEQYF
TGCAGTGCTAGAGATTACAGGACTAGGAGCGAGCAGTACTTC
>few|TRBV2|TRBD1|TRBJ2-6
CASSVGGTGAIGANVLTF
TGTGCCAGCAGTGTAGGTGGTACAGGGGCGATTGGGGCCAACGTCCTGACTTTC
>.|TRBV5-1|.|TRBJ2-5
CASSLAVGIAARETQYF
TGCGCCAGCAGCTTGGCCGTAGGAATAGCGGCCCGGGAGACCCAGTACTTC
>many|TRBV7-2|.|TRBJ2-1
CASSLGGTEQFF
TGTGCCAGCAGCTTGGGGGGGACAGAGCAGTTCTTC
>few|TRBV5-1|TRBD1|TRBJ1-2
CASSLADREYGYTF
TGCGCCAGCAGCTTGGCGGACAGGGAATATGGCTACACCTTC
>.|TRBV25-1|.|TRBJ2-5
CASSPSRQFQETQYF
TGTGCCAGCAGTCCCTCTAGACAGTTCCAAGAGACCCAGTACTTC
>few|TRBV20-1|TRBD2|TRBJ2-7
CSAPPGTSGSYEQYF
TGCAGTGCCCCCCCCGGGACTAGCGGGAGCTACGAGCAGTACTTC
>few|TRBV7-8|.|TRBJ2-3
CASSVHSPDTQYF
TGTGCCAGCAGCGTACACAGTCCCGATACGCAGTATTTT
>many|TRBV12-3/TRBV12-4|.|TRBJ2-3
CASTGDAAEKVTDTQYF
TGTGCCAGCACAGGGGACGCAGCCGAAAAAGTCACAGATACGCAGTATTTT
>.|TRBV15|.|TRBJ1-3
CATSRDLANGNTIYF
TGTGCCACCAGCAGAGATCTGGCGAATGGAAACACCATATATTTT
>.|TRBV6-2/TRBV6-3|TRBD2|TRBJ2-7
CASSYMREEDEQYF
TGTGCCAGCAGTTACATGCGGGAGGAGGACGAGCAGTACTTC
>.|TRBV7-9|.|TRBJ2-7
CASSLVVGTAGGEQYF
TGTGCCAGCAGCTTAGTGGTGGGAACGGCCGGCGGAGAGCAGTACTTC
>few|TRBV28|TRBD2|TRBJ2-3
CASSYPLTSVSTDTQYF
TGTGCCAGCAGTTACCCTTTGACTAGCGTTTCGACAGATACGCAGTATTTT
>few|TRBV7-8|.|TRBJ2-7
CASSLGPMDEQYF
TGTGCCAGCAGCTTAGGACCGATGGACGAGCAGTACTTC
>.|TRBV4-3|TRBD2|TRBJ2-1
CASSRAGVGEQFF
TGCGCCAGCAGCCGAGCGGGAGTAGGTGAGCAGTTCTTC
>.|TRBV6-5|.|TRBJ2-1
CASRASVENNNEQFF
TGTGCCAGCAGAGCTAGCGTGGAAAACAACAATGAGCAGTTCTTC
>few|TRBV12-3/TRBV12-4|.|TRBJ2-7
CASSLRLDYEQYF
TGTGCCAGCAGTTTAAGGCTAGACTACGAGCAGTACTTC
>.|TRBV6-2/TRBV6-3|.|TRBJ1-2
CASSYHGTEANYGYTF
TGTGCCAGCAGTTACCACGGGACGGAAGCTAACTATGGCTACACCTTC
>many|TRBV12-3/TRBV12-4|TRBD2|TRBJ2-1
CASSFLAGGYNEQFF
TGTGCCAGCAGTTTCCTAGCGGGAGGGTACAATGAGCAGTTCTTC
>few|TRBV6-1|TRBD2|TRBJ2-5
CASSRLAGLPETQYF
TGTGCCAGCAGTCGACTAGCGGGACTGCCGGAGACCCAGTACTTC